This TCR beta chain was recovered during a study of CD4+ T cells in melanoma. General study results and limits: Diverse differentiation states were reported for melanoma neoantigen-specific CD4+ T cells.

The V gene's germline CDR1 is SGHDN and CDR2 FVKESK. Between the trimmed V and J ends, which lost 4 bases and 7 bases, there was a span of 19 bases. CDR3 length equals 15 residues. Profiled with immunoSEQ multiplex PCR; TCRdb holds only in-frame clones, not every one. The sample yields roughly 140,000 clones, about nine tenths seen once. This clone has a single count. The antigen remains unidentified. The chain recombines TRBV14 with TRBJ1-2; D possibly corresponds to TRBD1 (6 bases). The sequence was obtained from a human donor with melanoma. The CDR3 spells CASSPPGAGARGYTF. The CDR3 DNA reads TGTGCCAGCAGCCCCCCCGGCGCAGGGGCGCGTGGCTACACCTTC.